Following are 15 T cell receptor beta chains from one sample sequenced in a study of T cell repertoires in cytomegalovirus infection (dated by TCRdb to between 2018 and 2021). Sequencing was carried out with an Illumina HiSeq 1500. The raw public data were reprocessed by TCRdb itself: fastp quality trimming at Q25, MiXCR clonotype calling, in-frame beta chains only. For every CDR3 protein sequence, its rows merge into one entry that carries the most common genes and DNA. The sample table shows some 200,000 distinct CDR3 sequences, and 9.5% are seen once. The top ten hold approximately 4.2% of the sample. Sequencing used PBMCs. These receptors came from a human donor in good health (CMV status not recorded). Some clones in this sample may be carry-over from other donors' samples.

The table lists this clonotype with a few counts. The chain has TRBV28 and TRBJ2-7; 10 bases are shared with TRBD1. CDR1 is MDHEN, CDR2 SYDVKM, per germline. V shed 5 bases and J 6 bases; nucleotides not matched to a gene: 7. There are 14 residues in the CDR3. In nucleotides, the CDR3 is TGTGCCAGCAGTGTCACCGGGACAGGGGCCGAGCAGTACTTC. Protein sequence: CASSVTGTGAEQYF.

The chain joins TRBV12-3 or TRBV12-4 to TRBJ2-1; D not certain. Trimming removed 5 bases from V and 10 bases from J, with 15 bases in between. CDR3 size: 13 residues. The CDR3 nucleotides are TGTGCCAGCAGTAAATTAGTGAGCCCCGAGCAGTTCTTC. Translated: CASSKLVSPEQFF.

This clonotype came up a few times. This rearrangement joins TRBV24-1 to TRBJ2-1; 11 positions match TRBD1. The V segment lost 0 bases and the J segment 7 bases; nucleotides outside the gene matches: 7. The V gene's germline CDR1 is KGHDR and CDR2 SFDVKD. CDR3 length: 17 amino acids. Written as DNA, the CDR3 is TGTGCCACCAGTGATTTGGCCCCGGGACAGGGGGGTAATGAGCAGTTCTTC. Translated: CATSDLAPGQGGNEQFF.

The chain joins TRBV20-1 to TRBJ2-3; D call uncertain. The CDR3 totals 12 residues. Germline-derived CDR1 and CDR2 are DFQATT and SNEGSKA (reference sequence). Trimming removed 3 bases from V and 7 bases from J, with 11 bases in between. Here the CDR3 reads CSARLALNTQYF. The CDR3 coding sequence is TGCAGTGCTAGGTTGGCGCTGAATACGCAGTATTTT.

This clonotype was detected ten times or more. V is TRBV7-9 and J is TRBJ2-1; 12 bases line up with TRBD2. Germline CDR1 is SEHNR and CDR2 is FQNEAQ (reference sequence). This CDR3 is 14 amino acids long. V dropped 2 bases and J dropped 8; count of bases not matched to a gene: 1. The CDR3 sequence: CASSLLAGGDEQFF. The CDR3, as DNA: TGTGCCAGCAGCTTACTAGCGGGAGGGGATGAGCAGTTCTTC.

This clonotype was counted ten times or more. The chain employs TRBV7-2 and TRBJ2-7; 8 bases align to TRBD2. The CDR3 extends over 16 amino acids. The V gene's germline CDR1 is SGHTA and CDR2 FQGNSA. With 5 bases clipped from V and 0 bases from J, the junction kept 9 bases outside the gene matches. The CDR3 DNA reads TGTGCCAGCAGCCCAACAGGACTAGCCCCCTCCTACGAGCAGTACTTC. Protein sequence: CASSPTGLAPSYEQYF.

A few counts support this clonotype. The chain couples TRBV7-9 to TRBJ1-2; D ambiguous. V was shortened by 5 bases and J by 6 bases, with 10 bases between the two germline ends. Per germline, CDR1 SEHNR and CDR2 FQNEAQ (reference sequence). The CDR3 covers 12 residues. The CDR3 region has the DNA TGTGCCAGCAGCAACAGCCAGCATGGCTACACCTTC. Translation: CASSNSQHGYTF.

This clonotype appeared many times. The chain joins TRBV28 to TRBJ2-3; unclear D gene. Deletions cut 7 bases from V and 4 bases from J, with 15 bases between. Per germline, CDR1 MDHEN and CDR2 SYDVKM. The CDR3 has 14 amino acids. The CDR3 DNA reads as TGTGCCAGCAACAACCAAGGTGGCGCAGATACGCAGTATTTT. Its protein product is CASNNQGGADTQYF. The whole variable domain, filled in from reference TRBV28 and TRBJ2-3, reads DVKVTQSSRYLVKRTGEKVFLECVQDMDHENMFWYRQDPGLGLRLIYFSYDVKMKEKGDIPEGYSVSREKKERFSLILESASTNQTSMYLCASNNQGGADTQYFGPGTRLTVL.

The chain couples TRBV23-1 to TRBJ2-1; 8 nucleotides align to TRBD1. TRBV23-1 is an open reading frame, and its role is uncertain. Germline trimming cut 4 bases from V and 5 bases from J; bases unmatched to any gene: 13. The CDR3 runs to 17 residues. The chain's CDR3 is CASSRPNRGIPNNEQFF. DNA of the CDR3: TGCGCCAGCAGTCGCCCGAACAGGGGGATTCCCAACAATGAGCAGTTCTTC.

The chain joins TRBV2 to TRBJ2-2, with 8 bases aligning to TRBD1. The germline V gene encodes CDR1 SNHLY and CDR2 FYNNEI. The CDR3 length is 16 residues. V was clipped by 5 bases and J by 1 base; unmatched bases: 6. In DNA, the CDR3 is TGTGCCAGCAGTTTAACCGGGACAGGGAACACCGGGGAGCTGTTTTTT. Its translation is CASSLTGTGNTGELFF.

The table lists this clonotype with many counts. This chain uses TRBV11-2 with TRBJ1-1, with a tentative D call TRBD1 (6 bases). This CDR3 comprises 14 residues. The germline V gene encodes CDR1 SGHAT and CDR2 FQNNGV. V was trimmed by 2 bases and J by 3 bases, leaving 10 bases between them. As DNA, the CDR3 is TGTGCCAGCAGCTTATATAGGGGGGACACTGAAGCTTTCTTT. It codes for CASSLYRGDTEAFF.

This clonotype turned up a few times. V and J are TRBV11-2 and TRBJ1-1; 11 bases fit TRBD1. CDR1 and CDR2 (germline): SGHAT, FQNNGV. The CDR3 is 16 residues long. Unmatched junction bases numbered 6, after V lost 3 bases and J lost 3 bases. CDR3 nucleotides: TGTGCCAGCAGCTTCTTGAAGGGACAGGGGGACACTGAAGCTTTCTTT. Translating gives CASSFLKGQGDTEAFF.

The gene calls are TRBV11-2 and TRBJ2-3, with D hard to call. The CDR3 consists of 12 residues. V was clipped by 2 bases and J by 6 bases, with 6 bases between them. The germline CDR1 and CDR2 sequences are SGHAT and FQNNGV. The CDR3 reads CASSLSVDTQYF. CDR3 nucleotides: TGTGCCAGCAGCTTATCCGTGGATACGCAGTATTTT.

The rearrangement uses TRBV6-2 or TRBV6-3 and TRBJ2-7, with D possibly being TRBD2 (5 bases). The CDR3 loop spans 15 amino acids. V gave up 5 bases and J gave up 1 base, with 15 bases separating them. Per the germline V gene, CDR1 is MNHEY and CDR2 is SVGEGT. The CDR3, as DNA: TGTGCCAGCAGTCCCGCGGACTTCAGGTCCTACGAGCAGTACTTC. Translation gives CASSPADFRSYEQYF.

This clonotype came up a few times. This chain connects TRBV6-5 to TRBJ2-2; D unclear. Germline V gene lookup returns CDR1 MNHEY and CDR2 SVGAGI. The ends were cut back, 5 bases at V and 6 bases at J, with 13 bases in the middle. The CDR3 totals 14 residues. The CDR3 protein is CASSPPGLPGELFF. The CDR3 coding sequence is TGTGCCAGCAGTCCACCCGGGCTTCCCGGGGAGCTGTTTTTT.